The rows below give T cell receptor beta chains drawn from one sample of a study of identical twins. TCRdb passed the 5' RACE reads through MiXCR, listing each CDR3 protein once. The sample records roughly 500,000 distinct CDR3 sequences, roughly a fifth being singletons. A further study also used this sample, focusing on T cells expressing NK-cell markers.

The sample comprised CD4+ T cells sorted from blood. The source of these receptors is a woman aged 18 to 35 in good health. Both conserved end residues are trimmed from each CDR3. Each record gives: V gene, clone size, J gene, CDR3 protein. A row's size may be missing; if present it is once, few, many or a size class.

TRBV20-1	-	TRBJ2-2	SARDVAGGSTGELF
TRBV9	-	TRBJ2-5	ASSVAGGRPQETQY
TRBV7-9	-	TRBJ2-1	ASSLGAASGSRF
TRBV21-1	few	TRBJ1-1	ASSNKGCDRGPMNTEAF
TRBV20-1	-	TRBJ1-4	SARTTGRGEKLF
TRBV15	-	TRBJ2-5	ATSRPGLTQETQY
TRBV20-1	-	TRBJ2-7	SARSNEQY
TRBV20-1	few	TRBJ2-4	SARMVGENIQY
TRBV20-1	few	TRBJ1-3	SAAWVSGNTIY
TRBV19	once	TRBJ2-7	ASSIGTLHYEQY
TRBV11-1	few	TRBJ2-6	ASSLTSSGVSGANVLT
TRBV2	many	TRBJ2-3	ASRLSTDTQY
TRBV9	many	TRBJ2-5	ASSPDLETQY
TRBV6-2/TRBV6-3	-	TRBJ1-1	ASSYSTAEAF
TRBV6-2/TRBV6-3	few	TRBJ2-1	ASSYAGDEQF
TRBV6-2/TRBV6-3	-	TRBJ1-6	ASSRQQIGSPLH
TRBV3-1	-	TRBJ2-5	ASSHYSGGGKTQY
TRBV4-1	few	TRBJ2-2	ASSLFADPNTGELF
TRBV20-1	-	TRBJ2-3	SARDLAGGTDTQY
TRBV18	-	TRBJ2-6	ASSQGESGANVLT
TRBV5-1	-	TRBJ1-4	ASSHGDRSNEKLF
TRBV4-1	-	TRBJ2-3	ASSRARTDTQY
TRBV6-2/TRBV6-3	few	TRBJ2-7	ASRPFPGTETYEQY
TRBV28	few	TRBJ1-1	ASSTLGGERRTEAF
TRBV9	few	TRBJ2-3	ASSHGDRETDTQY
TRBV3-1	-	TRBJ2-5	ASSQEMWGQGAVWGTQY
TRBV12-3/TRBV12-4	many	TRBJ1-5	ASSPQGGNQPQH
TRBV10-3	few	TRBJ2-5	AIRGTSKPETQY
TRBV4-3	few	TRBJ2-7	ASSQGFAAAYEQY
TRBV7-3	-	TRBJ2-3	ASSSSGPTDTQY
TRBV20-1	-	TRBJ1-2	SAYPGQGYGYT
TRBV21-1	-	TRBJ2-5	ASSSWTGAQETQY